These 13 T cell receptor beta chains came from one sample sequenced in a study of CD8 T cells in ankylosing spondylitis. TCRdb itself ran the 5' RACE reads through MiXCR, one entry per CDR3 protein. The sample carries about 160,000 distinct CDR3 sequences, around 17% recorded once. Sequenced input: blood, either unsorted or a sorted T cell fraction (not recorded which). Receptors originate from a male donor with ankylosing spondylitis or in good health (not recorded which).

The chain uses TRBV11-2 and TRBJ1-1; the D gene is possibly TRBD1 (6 bases). Germline values: CDR1 SGHAT, CDR2 FQNNGV. V was cut by 2 bases and J by 1 base, with 14 bases left in between. The CDR3 is 16 residues long. CDR3 nucleotides: TGTGCCAGCAGCTTACTGACGGGACAAGCGAACACTGAAGCTTTCTTT. As protein: CASSLLTGQANTEAFF. Full variable domain (rest looked up from reference TRBV11-2 and TRBJ1-1): EAGVAQSPRYKIIEKRQSVAFWCNPISGHATLYWYQQILGQGPKLLIQFQNNGVVDDSQLPKDRFSAERLKGVDSTLKIQPAKLEDSAVYLCASSLLTGQANTEAFFGQGTRLTVV.

The chain uses TRBV6-2 or TRBV6-3 and TRBJ2-7, with D perhaps TRBD1 (6 bases). The CDR3 runs to 13 residues. Germline assignment: CDR1 MNHEY and CDR2 SVGEGT. V lost 6 bases, J lost 0 bases, and 9 bases lay in between. The CDR3 sequence: CASRQGSSYEQYF. The CDR3 DNA follows: TGTGCCAGCAGGCAGGGGTCCTCCTACGAGCAGTACTTC.

This clonotype has a count of ten or more. V is TRBV5-1 and J is TRBJ2-3, with 14 bases aligning to TRBD2. Losses at the gene ends were 4 bases for V and 4 bases for J; bases not matched to a gene: 5. The CDR3 loop spans 16 amino acids. Germline CDR1 SGHRS, CDR2 YFSETQ. The CDR3 spells CASSPGTSGRADTQYF. The CDR3 nucleotides read TGCGCCAGCAGCCCGGGGACTAGCGGGAGAGCAGATACGCAGTATTTT.

This clonotype was detected a few times. The rearrangement uses TRBV14 and TRBJ1-2; D call uncertain. The CDR3 sequence is 13 residues long. Trimming removed 4 bases from V and 4 bases from J, with 10 bases in between. CDR1 is SGHDN, CDR2 FVKESK, per germline. This CDR3 is CASSLLPGYGYTF. The CDR3 nucleotides are TGTGCCAGCAGCCTGCTCCCCGGCTATGGCTACACCTTC.

The rearrangement uses TRBV11-3 and TRBJ2-1; D not resolved. Between the trimmed V and J ends, which lost 2 bases and 12 bases, there was a span of 11 bases. CDR3 length: 12 residues. CDR1 is SGHNT and CDR2 is YENEEA in the germline V gene. The CDR3 sequence is CASSLLTGGQFF. In nucleotides, the CDR3 is TGTGCCAGCAGCTTATTAACTGGTGGGCAGTTCTTC.

The rearrangement links TRBV3-1 to TRBJ2-7; 11 bases match TRBD2. Germline CDR1 reads LGHDT; CDR2 reads YNNKEL (reference sequence). J was trimmed by 1 base and V by 0 bases; bases with no gene match: 5. This CDR3 is 17 amino acids long. The CDR3 nucleotides read TGTGCCAGCAGCCAAGAGACTAGCGGGGTTATTTCCTACGAGCAGTACTTC. Encoded protein: CASSQETSGVISYEQYF.

This clonotype came up many times. The rearrangement joins TRBV12-3 or TRBV12-4 to TRBJ2-2; TRBD1 matches at 9 bases. The CDR3 loop spans 16 amino acids. Trimming at V came to 5 bases and at J to 5 bases, leaving 9 bases not matched to a gene. CDR3 residues: CASSRQGQGQTGELFF. As DNA, the CDR3 is TGTGCCAGCAGTCGCCAAGGACAGGGGCAGACCGGGGAGCTGTTTTTT.

This clonotype was seen ten or more times. The rearrangement joins TRBV5-1 to TRBJ2-7; unclear D gene. CDR1 is SGHRS and CDR2 is YFSETQ in the germline V gene. V dropped 0 bases and J dropped 6 bases, with 10 bases sitting between them. The CDR3 runs to 13 residues. DNA for the CDR3: TGCGCCAGCAGCTTGGAAGGCCTGGGCGAGCAGTACTTC. It specifies CASSLEGLGEQYF.

This clonotype was picked up a small number of times. V is TRBV21-1 and J is TRBJ2-2; the table's D call TRBD1 went unverified against the DNA. TRBV21-1 counts as a pseudogene. This CDR3 region has 17 residues. The CDR3 loop is CASSKVSWTGGAGELFF. In DNA form, the CDR3 reads TGTGCCAGCAGCAAAGTTTCGTGGACAGGGGGGGCCGGGGAGCTGTTTTTT.

This clonotype was counted many times. The chain combines TRBV28 with TRBJ1-1; D is uncertain. CDR1 and CDR2 (germline): MDHEN, SYDVKM. The CDR3 sequence is 13 residues long. V lost 4 bases, J lost 2 bases, and 8 bases lay in between. In DNA form, the CDR3 reads TGTGCCAGCAGTTCGGTCTATAACACTGAAGCTTTCTTT. Translating it yields CASSSVYNTEAFF.

This clonotype was seen only a few times. J is TRBJ1-5 and V is TRBV12-3 or TRBV12-4; D gene uncertain. Trimming pared 4 bases from V and 7 bases from J, leaving 11 bases between. The CDR3 has 13 residues. The CDR3 spells CASSSLLDQPQHF. The CDR3 DNA reads as TGTGCCAGCAGTTCCCTTCTAGACCAGCCCCAGCATTTT.

This clonotype was detected ten times or more. The chain joins TRBV20-1 to TRBJ2-7; D unclear. Germline assignment: CDR1 DFQATT and CDR2 SNEGSKA (reference sequence). Trimming cost V 5 bases and J 6 bases, with 14 bases left between them. This CDR3 is 12 amino acids long. CDR3 DNA: TGCAGTGCTCCCAATCAGGCTGGCGAGCAGTACTTC. Its protein product is CSAPNQAGEQYF.

This clonotype was seen at least ten times. The chain has TRBV2 and TRBJ2-7; D is unclear. This CDR3 has 14 residues. Trimming stripped 4 bases from V and 0 bases from J, with 10 bases between. Germline loops: CDR1 SNHLY, CDR2 FYNNEI. CDR3 in DNA: TGTGCCAGCAGTGGGGAATCCCACTCCTACGAGCAGTACTTC. Amino acid sequence: CASSGESHSYEQYF.